A selection of T cell receptor beta chains follows, all from one sample in a study of blood T cell repertoires in COVID-19. Here immunoSEQ multiplex PCR was the method, and the copy in TCRdb shows in-frame clones only, minus some. The sample carries hundreds of thousands of clones, around 87% recorded once. Sequencing input: peripheral blood. These receptors came from a man younger than 35 with active or convalescent COVID-19. The CDR3 runs from the conserved cysteine through the conserved F or W. A D gene is named only where the DNA matches it firmly. Clone size, where shown, is once, few, many, or a class for clones that have expanded.

>TRBJ2-4|.|TRBD1|TRBV2
TGTGCCAGCAACCAGGGGGCATTGAACATTCAGTACTTC
CASNQGALNIQYF
>TRBJ1-4|.|.|TRBV3-1/TRBV3-2
TGTGCCAGCAGCCAAGGGTACAGGGTGGCAAAACTGTTTTTT
CASSQGYRVAKLFF
>TRBJ2-3|.|.|TRBV20-1
TGCAGTGCTAGTAACAGAAAGACAGATACGCAGTATTTT
CSASNRKTDTQYF
>TRBJ2-2|.|TRBD1|TRBV5-1
TGCGCCAGCAGCTTGGCGGGACAGGGGAACACCGGGGAGCTGTTTTTT
CASSLAGQGNTGELFF
>TRBJ1-2|.|.|TRBV19
TGTGCCAGTAGGGAGTATGGCTACACCTTC
CASREYGYTF
>TRBJ1-2|.|.|TRBV5-1
TGCGCCAGCAGCTTGGGACGGTTGACACAATATGGCTACACCTTC
CASSLGRLTQYGYTF
>TRBJ1-6|once|TRBD1|TRBV7-8
TGTGCCACCCATCCCGGGACAGGGAGGTCACCCCTCCACTTT
CATHPGTGRSPLHF
>TRBJ2-7|.|.|TRBV5-1
TGCGCCAGCAGCTTCTTCCAGGGGTACGAGCAGTACTTC
CASSFFQGYEQYF
>TRBJ2-1|.|.|TRBV7-9
TGTGCCAGCAGCCCTACAGGGATGGGGAACAATGAGCAGTTCTTC
CASSPTGMGNNEQFF
>TRBJ2-1|once|TRBD2|TRBV4-3
TGCGCCAGCAGCCAAGAAGAGGCGGGGGGCGACAATGAGCAGTTCTTC
CASSQEEAGGDNEQFF
>TRBJ2-1|.|.|TRBV27
TGTGCCAGCAGTCTAGAGGCGGGTGAGCAGTTCTTC
CASSLEAGEQFF
>TRBJ1-4|once|.|TRBV7-9
TGTGCCAGCAGCTTAGACTGGGCTGAGGGACTGTTTTTT
CASSLDWAEGLFF
>TRBJ1-3|.|.|TRBV5-6
TGTGCCAGCAGCTACGGGAAGGACGGAGGAAACACCATATATTTT
CASSYGKDGGNTIYF
>TRBJ1-1|.|TRBD1|TRBV19
TGTGCCAGTAGTTCAACAGGGGGCGCAAGGGACACTGAAGCTTTCTTT
CASSSTGGARDTEAFF
>TRBJ2-3|.|TRBD2|TRBV11-2
TGTGCCAGCGGGATGGGGTGGCGGGAGGGGTATTTT
CASGMGWREGYF
>TRBJ1-2|.|.|TRBV6-6
TGTGCCAGCAGTTCTGGGGGCCACTATGGCTACACCTTC
CASSSGGHYGYTF
>TRBJ1-5|.|TRBD1|TRBV9
TGTGCCAGCAGCGTAGGGACAGGGCATCAGCCCCAGCATTTT
CASSVGTGHQPQHF
>TRBJ2-7|.|TRBD1|TRBV5-6
TGTGCCAGCAGCCGGCGACAGGGTCTTTCCTACGAGCAGTACTTC
CASSRRQGLSYEQYF
>TRBJ1-1|.|.|TRBV29-1
TGCATCCCCGGGGGGTCGGACATGAACACTGAAGCTTTCTTT
CIPGGSDMNTEAFF
>TRBJ2-5|.|TRBD2|TRBV5-5
TGTGCCAGCAGCCTGGGGACTAGCGGGGGGCCATTACCGACCCAGTACTTC
CASSLGTSGGPLPTQYF
>TRBJ2-5|.|TRBD2|TRBV7-9
TGTGCCAGCAGACCTGAGGCCGTAGCGGGGGGGCAGGAGACCCAGTACTTC
CASRPEAVAGGQETQYF
>TRBJ2-3|few|TRBD1|TRBV7-6
TGTGCCAGCAGCGGGTACAGGGGAGCAACTACCACAGATACGCAGTATTTT
CASSGYRGATTTDTQYF
>TRBJ2-2|.|.|TRBV5-1
TGCGCCAGCAGCTTGGATCCGTCCGGGGAGCTGTTTTTT
CASSLDPSGELFF
>TRBJ2-4|.|TRBD2|TRBV4-1
TGCGCCAGCAGTCCTAGCACTAGCGGGGACATCAAGACCGTTCAGTACTTC
CASSPSTSGDIKTVQYF
>TRBJ2-7|.|.|TRBV2
TGTGCCAGCAGTCTTCGGACCGACTACTACGAGCAGTACTTC
CASSLRTDYYEQYF
>TRBJ1-3|.|.|TRBV4-1
TGCGCCAGCAGCCAGGAGACAGGCGCTGGAAACACCATATATTTT
CASSQETGAGNTIYF
>TRBJ2-7|once|.|TRBV19
TGTGCCAGTAGTATAGCCGGGAACGAGCAGTACTTC
CASSIAGNEQYF
>TRBJ1-4|many|.|TRBV27
TGTGCCAGCAGTTCCGGGGGAGGGCCCTCAACTAATGAAAAACTGTTTTTT
CASSSGGGPSTNEKLFF